This TCR beta chain comes out of a study of blood T cells in healthy people across ages. Study-wide results and limits: Across the age range, TCR beta diversity per million T cells fell in a roughly linear way.

A sample-barcoded 5' primer and a J-beta primer mix were used in a second PCR of about 7 to 12 cycles. Through a template-switch adaptor with 12 random nucleotides, each cDNA molecule received a tag. TCRdb re-called the 5' RACE reads with MiXCR, one entry per CDR3 protein. Found here are roughly 1,100,000 distinct CDR3 sequences, approximately 26% of them singletons; the top ten hold around 0.75%. This CDR3 has 13 amino acids. With 7 bases removed from V and 5 bases from J, the gap between germline ends came to 18 bases. CDR1 and CDR2 from the germline V gene are DFQATT and SNEGSKA (reference sequence). This clonotype has a handful of counts. As yet, its antigen is unknown. In addition, the sample was reused for a study of T cells of mothers and their children. That report notes: Each 15 ul cDNA reaction used approximately 1.5 ug RNA; all RNA was used. Persistent microchimeric T cell clones were sought, and none were detected.

This sequence originates from a girl aged 2 to 9 in good health. This rearrangement joins TRBV20-1 to TRBJ2-7; tentative D call: TRBD2 (6 bases). Sequenced material: blood. The CDR3 sequence is CSVHDGGRDEQYF. In DNA form, the CDR3 reads TGCAGTGTTCACGACGGAGGGCGCGACGAGCAGTACTTC.